This TCR beta chain is drawn from a study of T cells expressing NK-cell markers (dated by TCRdb to 2020 to 2022). About the study as a whole: TCR beta-chain repertoires were profiled in sorted CD3+CD56+NKG2C+, CD3+CD56+NKG2C- and CD3+CD56-NKG2C+ T-cell subsets from several donors. Among the eight sequenced donors, seven were HCMV-seropositive and one was HCMV-seronegative. The study sequenced eight donors, all healthy volunteers chosen at random: three men and five women. The libraries were sequenced on Illumina HiSeq 2000/2500, MiSeq or NextSeq, producing 2 x 150 bp reads.

The cysteine opens and the phenylalanine closes a CDR3 of 13 amino acids. Only the protein sequence is given. Reading the germline V gene (reference sequence) gives CDR1 GTSNPN and CDR2 SVGIG. As regards this clonotype: Its antigen target is currently unknown.

Sequencing was performed on an Illumina HiSeq 2000. 5'RACE template switching, by which a universal primer site and unique molecular identifiers were added, was used to make TCR beta cDNA libraries. Priming for cDNA synthesis came from the TCR beta constant segment, and two successive PCR amplification steps followed. The paper's data handling went like this. MIGEC handled demultiplexing of the reads and grouping by UMI, while MiTCR was used to assemble and quantify clonotypes. To remove erroneous sequences, TCR cDNA sequences were retained only when supported by two or more reads. Downstream repertoire analysis used the tcR package, and clonotypes were matched across fractions by CDR3 nucleotide sequence plus V segment. Antigen specificity was annotated against VDJdb with VDJmatch, allowing one amino acid substitution in CDR3. The reads, reprocessed by TCRdb, yield one row per CDR3 protein sequence and no DNA. The V and J calls and clone size are TCRdb's, not the authors'. Per the sample table, the count is about 380,000 distinct CDR3 sequences. The ten largest make up 5.2% of the sample.

HCMV-specific IgG was detected in serum with a commercial ELISA kit to determine HCMV serostatus. Peripheral blood mononuclear cells were isolated from blood by Ficoll density gradient centrifugation. Study-wide conclusions, independent of this receptor: Those dominant clonotypes were again the most abundant among CD3+CD56-NKG2C+ cells in four donors, at roughly 28.3-60.1%. It remained unclear whether the expanded NKG2C-expressing T cell clones were specific for HCMV antigens. For six donors, the dominant CD3+CD56+NKG2C+ clonotypes were among the top 10 CD8+ clonotypes and accounted for about 1.0-8% of CD8+ T cells.

This receptor was obtained from a man aged 18-69 years in good health. The receptor chain draws on TRBV30 and TRBJ1-2. Sequencing was done on a sample of blood T cells: a sorted CD56 or NKG2C T cell subset, CD4+ or CD8+ T cells, or bulk PBMC T cells (not recorded which). CDR3 loop: CAWSAGLLYGYTF.